This TCR beta chain was sequenced in a study of Ad26.COV2.S vaccination and SARS-CoV-2 variants. Comments on this clone: The antigen remains unidentified.

The germline V gene encodes CDR1 LGHNA and CDR2 YSLEER. The CDR3 sequence is 16 residues long. V dropped 0 bases and J dropped 5; count of bases not matched to a gene: 7. Overall study results and limits: Total T cell responses may have been underestimated by the TCR breadth and depth analyses. The study found similar non-spike TCR breadth in vaccine and placebo recipients. Compared with placebo recipients, vaccine recipients had higher spike-specific TCR breadth. It was reported that spike-specific CD8+ and CD4+ T cell responses were substantially broad after vaccination.

The assay was immunoSEQ multiplex PCR, and TCRdb's table has in-frame clones only and misses some. The repertoire holds 87,000 or so clones, roughly 84% seen once, with 16% in the top ten. This TCR derives from a human donor who had recovered from COVID-19. The chain combines TRBV4-3 with TRBJ2-7; 10 bases map to TRBD2. The specimen comprised peripheral blood, sampled after recovery from COVID-19. CDR3 region: CASSQENTAGGNEQYF. CDR3 sequence (DNA): TGCGCCAGCAGCCAAGAAAATACAGCGGGAGGGAACGAGCAGTACTTC.